The present entry profiles one T cell receptor beta chain with its context. Per the study methods: Amplifying reference gene primers gave estimates of nucleated cell counts. TCRdb keeps only in-frame clones here, not all; method: immunoSEQ multiplex PCR. That table furnishes V, J and clone size, whereas the DNA furnished D and trimming. The sample lists 150,000 to 200,000 clones; 65% to 80% were seen once. This sample is part of a study of blood T cell repertoires in COVID-19. In the study overall: PBMCs, B-cell-depleted T cells, or T cells provided the cDNA or gDNA that made up the material.

This receptor was obtained from a woman aged 45 to 65 with acute COVID-19. Sequences were obtained from PBMCs or T cells enriched from blood (not recorded which).

Here the CDR3 reads CASSQDSGGDGYTF. CDR3 DNA sequence: TGTGCCAGCAGCCAAGATTCAGGGGGCGATGGCTACACCTTC. The V and J genes are TRBV4-2 and TRBJ1-2; 8 nucleotides line up with TRBD1. The CDR3 loop spans 14 amino acids. V shed 0 bases, J shed 6 bases, and the junction held 3 bases outside the gene matches. Germline V gives CDR1 LGHNA, CDR2 YNFKEQ.